Following are 16 T cell receptor beta chains from one sample sequenced in a study of CD8+ T cells in alopecia areata. Specified treatment: oral pan-JAK inhibitor, 5-10 mg twice daily. Extracted RNA was reverse transcribed into cDNA, the sequencing template. The repertoire was sequenced with immunoSEQ multiplex PCR; TCRdb's copy has only in-frame clones and lacks some. The sample has under 130,000 clones; 85% to 90% are singletons. The sequencing used CD8+ T cells sorted from blood, collected between weeks 30 and 35, from a patient treated with tofacitinib. The receptor source for this set is a human donor with alopecia areata.

The chain has TRBV7-9 and TRBJ2-1; 7 nucleotides agree with TRBD1. CDR1 is SEHNR, CDR2 FQNEAQ, per germline (reference sequence). V shed 4 bases, J shed 6 bases, and the junction held 12 bases outside the gene matches. The CDR3 loop spans 16 amino acids. The CDR3 bases are TGTGCCAGCAGCTCACAGGGACAGCTACTTTCCAATGAGCAGTTCTTC. Translating gives CASSSQGQLLSNEQFF.

The J gene is TRBJ2-1, the V gene TRBV4-1; D may be TRBD1 or TRBD2 (5 bases each). The ends were cut back, 1 base at V and 4 bases at J, with 17 bases in the middle. Germline CDR1 reads MGHRA; CDR2 reads YSYEKL. The CDR3 runs 17 residues. The CDR3 sequence: CASSQVVGGDGYNEQFF. The CDR3 coding sequence is TGCGCCAGCAGCCAAGTCGTGGGTGGGGACGGGTACAATGAGCAGTTCTTC.

The genes are TRBV6-5 and TRBJ1-1, with D unresolved. The CDR3 spans 15 residues. Germline CDR1 is MNHEY and CDR2 is SVGAGI. Trimming shortened V by 2 bases and J by 0 bases, and 10 bases separated the two germline ends. The CDR3 DNA is TGTGCCAGCAGTTACGGGGAATATATGAACACTGAAGCTTTCTTT. Its protein is CASSYGEYMNTEAFF.

The chain recombines TRBV9 with TRBJ1-5, with D possibly TRBD1 on 5 matching bases. Germline V gives CDR1 SGDLS, CDR2 YYNGEE. V was clipped by 5 bases and J by 1 base, with 10 bases between them. The CDR3 consists of 14 residues. DNA of the CDR3: TGTGCCAGCAGTTTGGGACCGAGCAATCAGCCCCAGCATTTT. Translated, it gives CASSLGPSNQPQHF.

The V gene is TRBV7-8, the J gene TRBJ1-3; D is undetermined. CDR1 SGHVS and CDR2 FQNEAQ come from the germline V gene. V was pared by 1 base and J by 0 bases, with 10 bases between. The CDR3 covers 16 residues. CDR3 protein: CASSLDQLNSGNTIYF. As DNA, the CDR3 is TGTGCCAGCAGCTTAGACCAGTTAAACTCTGGAAACACCATATATTTT. Full variable domain (missing parts from reference TRBV7-8 and TRBJ1-3): GAGVSQSPRYKVAKRGQDVALRCDPISGHVSLFWYQQALGQGPEFLTYFQNEAQLDKSGLPSDRFFAERPEGSVSTLKIQRTQQEDSAVYLCASSLDQLNSGNTIYFGEGSWLTVV.

The gene calls are TRBV13 and TRBJ2-1; D possibly corresponds to TRBD1 (6 bases). CDR1 PRHDT and CDR2 FYEKMQ come from the germline V gene (reference sequence). The CDR3 has 18 amino acids. V shed 3 bases and J shed 0 bases, with 18 bases lying between them. The CDR3 coding sequence is TGTGCCAGCAGCTTCATTAGTGGGGGCACCAGCTCCTACAATGAGCAGTTCTTC. This codes for CASSFISGGTSSYNEQFF.

This clone was recorded only once. The CDR3 protein is CASLGDTGELFF. In nucleotides, the CDR3 is TGTGCCAGCTTAGGGGACACCGGGGAGCTGTTTTTT. The chain couples TRBV2 to TRBJ2-2, with D perhaps matching TRBD1 (5 bases). This CDR3 is 12 amino acids long. Trimming took 8 bases from V and 3 from J, leaving 7 bases between them. Germline CDR1 and CDR2: SNHLY and FYNNEI.

V and J are TRBV5-3 and TRBJ2-6; D is ambiguous. TRBV5-3 is classed as an ORF, of uncertain function. With 3 bases removed from V and 0 bases from J, the gap between germline ends came to 13 bases. This CDR3 is built from 17 residues. This chain's CDR3 is CARSWELYPSGANVLTF. CDR3 DNA sequence: TGTGCCAGAAGCTGGGAACTTTATCCCTCTGGGGCCAACGTCCTGACTTTC.

The chain carries TRBV29-1 and TRBJ2-7; D possibly corresponds to TRBD1 (6 bases). Looked up from germline, CDR1 is SQVTM and CDR2 is ANQGSEA. V lost 6 bases to trimming and J lost 1 base, with 13 bases between them. This CDR3 spans 13 amino acids. The CDR3 is CSVRGQPSYEQYF. The CDR3 DNA is TGCAGCGTGAGAGGACAGCCGTCCTACGAGCAGTACTTC.

Only a few counts were recorded for this clone. The V gene is TRBV9, the J gene TRBJ2-1, with a weak D call TRBD2 (5 bases). Trimming stripped 7 bases from V and 4 bases from J, with 6 bases between. This CDR3 contains 11 residues. Germline assignment: CDR1 SGDLS and CDR2 YYNGEE. The CDR3 loop reads CASGSYNEQFF. In nucleotides, the CDR3 is TGTGCCAGCGGGAGTTACAATGAGCAGTTCTTC.

V is TRBV21-1 and J is TRBJ2-3. TRBV21-1 is classified as a pseudogene. This CDR3 comprises 18 residues. The CDR3 region has the DNA TGTGCCAGCAGCAAAGTTAGGTGGGCCCTAAACTACACAGATACGCAGTATTTT. This gives the protein CASSKVRWALNYTDTQYF.

The V gene is TRBV30, the J gene TRBJ2-3; the match to TRBD2 covers 9 bases. Germline lookup yields CDR1 GTSNPN and CDR2 SVGIG (reference sequence). The CDR3 runs to 13 residues. J lost 5 bases, V lost 7 bases, and 7 bases had no gene match. CDR3 amino acids: CASPLREGDTQYF. CDR3 bases: TGTGCCTCCCCCCTGCGGGAGGGAGATACGCAGTATTTT.

This clone was detected only once. The chain is built from TRBV7-9 and TRBJ1-5; 10 positions match TRBD1. Trimming took 5 bases from V and 5 from J; bases not matched to a gene: 3. The germline V gene encodes CDR1 SEHNR and CDR2 FQNEAQ (reference sequence). CDR3 length: 14 amino acids. The CDR3 DNA sequence: TGTGCCAGCAGCCGGGACAGGGGTTATCAGCCCCAGCATTTT. It translates to CASSRDRGYQPQHF.

J is TRBJ2-7 and V is TRBV18; D ambiguous. The V end lost 2 bases, the J end lost 1 base, and 6 bases lay between the germline ends. Germline lookup yields CDR1 KGHSH and CDR2 LQKENI. The CDR3 contains 13 residues. The CDR3 DNA is TGTGCCAGCTCACCAGGGTCTTCCTACGAGCAGTACTTC. Encoded protein: CASSPGSSYEQYF.

This rearrangement joins TRBV7-6 to TRBJ2-7; D remains unclear. The CDR3 runs 17 residues. V lost 0 bases, J lost 3 bases, and 18 bases lay in between. The germline V gene has CDR1 SGHVS and CDR2 FNYEAQ. DNA for the CDR3: TGTGCCAGCAGCTTAGCCCAGTTGGGCTTTCAGAGCTACGAGCAGTACTTC. Translated, it gives CASSLAQLGFQSYEQYF.

CDR3 in amino acids: CASSLDGHGELFF. The CDR3 DNA follows: TGTGCCAGCAGCTTAGACGGGCACGGGGAGCTGTTTTTT. The V and J genes are TRBV7-9 and TRBJ2-2, with unresolved D. This CDR3 is 13 amino acids long. CDR1 SEHNR and CDR2 FQNEAQ come from the germline V gene (reference sequence). Trimming removed 1 base at V and 7 bases at J, with 7 bases between.